Listed here is a single TCR beta chain. The target antigen is unknown. The data were obtained in a study of vaccination effects on CD4 cells after COVID-19. As for the study in general: Two doses of either BNT162b2 or mRNA-1273 were given to each participant.

The CDR3 has 14 residues. Germline V gene data show CDR1 as SGHRS and CDR2 as YFSETQ. The germline V and J ends were trimmed by 0 bases and 6 bases, with 11 bases remaining between them. Produced via immunoSEQ multiplex PCR; TCRdb's table is partial and in-frame only. The sample has more than 30,000 clones; roughly 66% are singletons. Peptide-pool stimulation followed by sequencing identified expanded antigen-specific CD4+ clonotypes in the ViraFEST assay. The authors isolated CD4+ T cells after ten to eleven days of culture. Nucleocapsid antibodies were negative in the vaccine recipients, who had never had SARS-CoV-2 infection. Wells containing approximately 2 million PBMC each were cultured with 9 to 10 IU/ml IL-2 and approximately 10 ug/ml peptides. IL-2 medium was substituted for half the medium on days 3 and 7. General study results and limits: Common cold coronavirus cross-reactivity was shown by only 1 of 255 vaccine-induced clones in healthy vaccinees.

This sequence was found in a human donor who received a COVID-19 vaccine. V and J are TRBV5-1 and TRBJ2-3, with unresolved D. Sample: CD4+ T cells from PBMCs cultured with HCoV-OC43 spike peptides, taken before COVID-19 vaccination. Subset defined: HCoV-OC43 spike overlapping peptide pool stimulation. CDR3 DNA sequence: TGCGCCAGCAGCTTGGGCGGCAGTAGGGATACGCAGTATTTT. Its protein product is CASSLGGSRDTQYF.